One sample yielded the 4 T cell receptor beta chains listed below, sequenced in a study of CD8+CD57+ T cells in acquired aplastic anemia (dated by TCRdb to the late 2010s). Instrument on record: Illumina HiSeq 2000. Genomic DNA served as template for TCR beta VDJ combination and CDR3 sequence profiling. Clones were called with MiXCR by TCRdb after fastp trimmed the public reads at Q25, and only in-frame beta chains were retained. Each record represents a unique CDR3 protein, reported with the most common genes and DNA among its rows. This sample has 200,000 or so distinct CDR3 sequences in its table, and over 60% of those were observed once. The ten most abundant clones make up about 43% of the sample. The sequencing input was sorted CD4+, CD8+, or CD8+CD57+ T cells (not recorded which) from PBMCs. The origin of the receptors is a human donor with severe aplastic anemia or a healthy control (not recorded which).

The chain uses TRBV9 and TRBJ1-1, with 7 bases aligning to TRBD1. Looked up from germline, CDR1 is SGDLS and CDR2 is YYNGEE. The CDR3 has 15 residues. J was trimmed by 3 bases and V by 2 bases; bases with no gene match: 7. Here the CDR3 reads CASSVAQGRDTEAFF. The CDR3 DNA is TGTGCCAGCAGCGTGGCACAGGGGAGGGACACTGAAGCTTTCTTT.

This clonotype has just one count. This rearrangement joins TRBV11-3 to TRBJ2-7; the match to TRBD1 covers 9 bases. In germline, CDR1 is SGHNT, CDR2 YENEEA. V shed 4 bases and J 0 bases; nucleotides not matched to a gene: 7. This CDR3 has 16 residues. CDR3 nucleotide sequence: TGTGCCAGCAGCTCTCGCGGACAGGGGAGCTCCTACGAGCAGTACTTC. This codes for CASSSRGQGSSYEQYF.

The genes are TRBV15 and TRBJ2-3, with 9 nucleotides matching TRBD1. The V gene's germline CDR1 is LNHNV and CDR2 YYDKDF (reference sequence). The CDR3 spans 16 residues. After removal of 3 bases from V and 0 bases from J, the junction contained 4 bases not matched to a gene. The CDR3 DNA follows: TGTGCCACCAGCAGGGGGACAGGGATGAGCACAGATACGCAGTATTTT. It codes for CATSRGTGMSTDTQYF. The full variable domain, in which reference TRBV15 and TRBJ2-3 provide the parts outside the CDR3, is DAMVIQNPRYQVTQFGKPVTLSCSQTLNHNVMYWYQQKSSQAPKLLFHYYDKDFNNEADTPDNFQSRRPNTSFCFLDIRSPGLGDTAMYLCATSRGTGMSTDTQYFGPGTRLTVL.

A note on this clonotype: At one end the junction does not follow the germline gene, possibly because of a read error. V usage is TRBV15 and J usage is TRBJ2-5, with a possible D match to TRBD2 (5 bases). The germline V gene has CDR1 LNHNV and CDR2 YYDKDF (reference sequence). CDR3 length: 14 amino acids. Here the CDR3 reads CAASRGNNQETQYF. The DNA of the CDR3 is TGTGCCGCCAGCAGAGGGAATAACCAAGAGACCCAGTACTTC.